Listed below are T cell receptor beta chains from one sample, sequenced in a study of CD8 T cells in Susac syndrome. TCRdb processed the immunoSEQ multiplex PCR reads anew with MiXCR; each CDR3 protein has one entry. The sample carries approximately 140,000 distinct CDR3 sequences, 65% to 90% recorded once. The sequencing sample was made of CD8+ T cells from PBMCs. Receptors were obtained from a human donor with multiple sclerosis. Each CDR3 is given with its conserved first and last residue. The D gene is left open where the match is weak. Size is stated for part of the rows, as once, few or many counts, or as a class when the clone is expanded.

V gene: TRBV29-1
D gene: .
clone size: .
J gene: TRBJ1-1
CDR3 DNA: TGCAGCGTTGACGCAGGGGACACTGAAGCTTTCTTT
CDR3 protein: CSVDAGDTEAFF

V gene: TRBV29-1
D gene: .
clone size: .
J gene: TRBJ1-2
CDR3 DNA: TGCAGCGAAGGGAGTTTGAGTGGCTACACCTTC
CDR3 protein: CSEGSLSGYTF

V gene: TRBV30
D gene: .
clone size: .
J gene: TRBJ1-2
CDR3 DNA: TGTGCCTGTTCGAACCTCCAGGGCTACACCTTC
CDR3 protein: CACSNLQGYTF

V gene: TRBV2
D gene: .
clone size: .
J gene: TRBJ1-2
CDR3 DNA: TGTGCCAGCATCAACAGGGCCAACTATGGCTACACCTTC
CDR3 protein: CASINRANYGYTF

V gene: TRBV7-9
D gene: .
clone size: .
J gene: TRBJ1-1
CDR3 DNA: TGTGCCAGCAGCTTGCCAGGGCTTGAAGCTTTCTTT
CDR3 protein: CASSLPGLEAFF

V gene: TRBV9
D gene: .
clone size: .
J gene: TRBJ2-1
CDR3 DNA: TGTGCCAGCAGCGTAGTGGCTAGTGGGATCAATGAGCAGTTCTTC
CDR3 protein: CASSVVASGINEQFF

V gene: TRBV19
D gene: TRBD1
clone size: .
J gene: TRBJ1-5
CDR3 DNA: TGTGCCAGTACAGGGGGCCTTGGCAATCAGCCCCAGCATTTT
CDR3 protein: CASTGGLGNQPQHF

V gene: TRBV7-9
D gene: .
clone size: .
J gene: TRBJ2-2
CDR3 DNA: TGTGCCAGCAGCTTAGTAGCGGACCCAAGGACCGGGGAGCTGTTTTTT
CDR3 protein: CASSLVADPRTGELFF

V gene: TRBV11-2
D gene: TRBD2
clone size: .
J gene: TRBJ2-5
CDR3 DNA: TGTGCCAGCAGCTGGGCGGGGGGCCAAGAGACCCAGTACTTC
CDR3 protein: CASSWAGGQETQYF

V gene: TRBV5-4
D gene: TRBD2
clone size: .
J gene: TRBJ2-5
CDR3 DNA: TGTGCCAGCAGCTTGGAACTAGCGGGGCTGGGGACCCAGTACTTC
CDR3 protein: CASSLELAGLGTQYF

V gene: TRBV28
D gene: .
clone size: few
J gene: TRBJ1-5
CDR3 DNA: TGTGCCAGCAGTTTATCGGGGGGCAATCAGCCCCAGCATTTT
CDR3 protein: CASSLSGGNQPQHF

V gene: TRBV5-1
D gene: TRBD1
clone size: .
J gene: TRBJ1-1
CDR3 DNA: TGCGCCAGCAGCTTGGTCGCGGGCCAGGGGGCTATGAACACTGAAGCTTTCTTT
CDR3 protein: CASSLVAGQGAMNTEAFF

V gene: TRBV9
D gene: TRBD2
clone size: .
J gene: TRBJ2-2
CDR3 DNA: TGTGCCAGCAGCGCCTGGGAGGGGACCGGGGAGCTGTTTTTT
CDR3 protein: CASSAWEGTGELFF

V gene: TRBV2
D gene: .
clone size: .
J gene: TRBJ2-1
CDR3 DNA: TGTGCCAGCAGTCGTTCATTAAGGGTCTTC
CDR3 protein: CASSRSLRVF

V gene: TRBV19
D gene: TRBD1
clone size: .
J gene: TRBJ2-3
CDR3 DNA: TGTGCCACTCTACCACGGACAGGGGATGTTACGCAGTATTTT
CDR3 protein: CATLPRTGDVTQYF

V gene: TRBV15
D gene: .
clone size: .
J gene: TRBJ2-1
CDR3 DNA: TGTGCCACCAGCCCCCGGGACTCCAATGAGCAGTTCTTC
CDR3 protein: CATSPRDSNEQFF

V gene: TRBV12-5
D gene: .
clone size: .
J gene: TRBJ2-2
CDR3 DNA: TGTGCTAGTGGTTTGGAAAACACCGGGGAGCTGTTTTTT
CDR3 protein: CASGLENTGELFF

V gene: TRBV7-9
D gene: .
clone size: .
J gene: TRBJ1-1
CDR3 DNA: TGTGCCAGCAGTCCCCCCCTTGACACTGAAGCTTTCTTT
CDR3 protein: CASSPPLDTEAFF

V gene: TRBV6-5
D gene: .
clone size: .
J gene: TRBJ1-2
CDR3 DNA: TGTGCCAGCAGTACCAAAAGACAGGTTAGCTATGGCTACACCTTC
CDR3 protein: CASSTKRQVSYGYTF

V gene: TRBV3-1
D gene: .
clone size: .
J gene: TRBJ1-1
CDR3 DNA: TGTGCCAGCAGCAACCGGGACAAGGGGAGGTGGGACACTGAAGCTTTCTTT
CDR3 protein: CASSNRDKGRWDTEAFF

V gene: TRBV5-4
D gene: TRBD2
clone size: .
J gene: TRBJ2-3
CDR3 DNA: TGTGCCAGCAGCTTGTTACTAGCGGGGGACACAGATACGCAGTATTTT
CDR3 protein: CASSLLLAGDTDTQYF

V gene: TRBV28
D gene: TRBD2
clone size: .
J gene: TRBJ2-5
CDR3 DNA: TGTGCCAGCAGTTCCTCGGTGGCGGGGGGCCAAGAGACCCAGTACTTC
CDR3 protein: CASSSSVAGGQETQYF

V gene: TRBV7-9
D gene: .
clone size: few
J gene: TRBJ1-1
CDR3 DNA: TGTGCCAGCAGATCCGGGCTTAATGAAGCTTTCTTT
CDR3 protein: CASRSGLNEAFF

V gene: TRBV30
D gene: .
clone size: .
J gene: TRBJ2-1
CDR3 DNA: TGTGCCTGGTTAGGTTTCGATGAGCAGTTCTTC
CDR3 protein: CAWLGFDEQFF

V gene: TRBV5-8
D gene: .
clone size: .
J gene: TRBJ2-2
CDR3 DNA: TGTGCCAGCAGCTTGCCGAACGGGGAGCTGTTTTTT
CDR3 protein: CASSLPNGELFF

V gene: TRBV2
D gene: .
clone size: .
J gene: TRBJ1-5
CDR3 DNA: TGTGCCAGCCGACCCCCTGGGCAGCCCCAGCATTTT
CDR3 protein: CASRPPGQPQHF

V gene: TRBV30
D gene: TRBD1
clone size: .
J gene: TRBJ2-2
CDR3 DNA: TGTGCCTGGTCCCTCAGACAGGGTCTGCACACCGGGGAGCTGTTTTTT
CDR3 protein: CAWSLRQGLHTGELFF

V gene: TRBV28
D gene: .
clone size: .
J gene: TRBJ1-2
CDR3 DNA: TGTGCCAGCAGTTTACGTACAGGTCCGACTGCTTATGGCTACACCTTC
CDR3 protein: CASSLRTGPTAYGYTF

V gene: TRBV27
D gene: TRBD2
clone size: .
J gene: TRBJ2-4
CDR3 DNA: TGTGCCAGCAGTGGGGGGGATTTTTGGTACTTC
CDR3 protein: CASSGGDFWYF

V gene: TRBV25-1
D gene: TRBD1
clone size: .
J gene: TRBJ1-2
CDR3 DNA: TGTGCCAGCAGTGAACGCTGGGCAGGGGGCGATGGCTACACCTTC
CDR3 protein: CASSERWAGGDGYTF

V gene: TRBV6-5
D gene: .
clone size: .
J gene: TRBJ1-1
CDR3 DNA: TGTGCCAGCAGTTCCAAGGGTGTGGTCGAATCCAATTTT
CDR3 protein: CASSSKGVVESNF

V gene: TRBV29-1
D gene: .
clone size: .
J gene: TRBJ1-1
CDR3 DNA: TGCAGCGTTGAAGCCCCTCCCGGGAGCCCTGAAGCTTTCTTT
CDR3 protein: CSVEAPPGSPEAFF

V gene: TRBV15
D gene: .
clone size: .
J gene: TRBJ2-1
CDR3 DNA: TGTGCCACCAGCAGAGATTACAGTCCCTACAATGAGCAGTTCTTC
CDR3 protein: CATSRDYSPYNEQFF

V gene: TRBV28
D gene: .
clone size: .
J gene: TRBJ2-2
CDR3 DNA: TGTGCCAGCAGTTTATCGGCCAATGAGGCGAACACCGGGGAGCTGTTTTTT
CDR3 protein: CASSLSANEANTGELFF

V gene: TRBV24-1
D gene: .
clone size: .
J gene: TRBJ2-4
CDR3 DNA: TGTGCCACCAGTGATTCTGAGGGTGGCATTCAGTACTTC
CDR3 protein: CATSDSEGGIQYF

V gene: TRBV19
D gene: TRBD1
clone size: .
J gene: TRBJ2-1
CDR3 DNA: TGTGCCAGTAGTATAGGACAGGGCTACAATGAGCAGTTCTTC
CDR3 protein: CASSIGQGYNEQFF

V gene: TRBV6-1
D gene: TRBD1
clone size: .
J gene: TRBJ2-1
CDR3 DNA: TGTGCCAGCAGTGAAGCGGGACAGGGCACCGATGAGCAGTTCTTC
CDR3 protein: CASSEAGQGTDEQFF

V gene: TRBV27
D gene: TRBD1
clone size: .
J gene: TRBJ1-1
CDR3 DNA: TGTGCCGGCAGTCAGAGGACAGGGGTCACTGAAGCTTTCTTT
CDR3 protein: CAGSQRTGVTEAFF

V gene: TRBV4-1
D gene: .
clone size: few
J gene: TRBJ1-1
CDR3 DNA: TGCGCCAGCAGCCAAGTAAAGGGAAACACTGAAGCTTTCTTT
CDR3 protein: CASSQVKGNTEAFF

V gene: TRBV19
D gene: .
clone size: .
J gene: TRBJ1-1
CDR3 DNA: TGTGCCAGTAGTGTGGTGAACACTGAAGCTTTCTTT
CDR3 protein: CASSVVNTEAFF

V gene: TRBV20-1
D gene: TRBD2
clone size: once
J gene: TRBJ2-1
CDR3 DNA: TGCAGTGCTAGAGACTACACGACTAGCGGGAGCCCCAATGAGCAGTTCTTC
CDR3 protein: CSARDYTTSGSPNEQFF

V gene: TRBV20-1
D gene: TRBD1
clone size: .
J gene: TRBJ2-7
CDR3 DNA: TGCAGTGCTAACCGAGGACAGGGCCGGACCTACGAGCAGTACTTC
CDR3 protein: CSANRGQGRTYEQYF

V gene: TRBV20-1
D gene: .
clone size: .
J gene: TRBJ2-5
CDR3 DNA: TGCAGTGCTAGAGATATTACAGAGACCCAGTACTTC
CDR3 protein: CSARDITETQYF

V gene: TRBV12-3/TRBV12-4
D gene: .
clone size: .
J gene: TRBJ2-7
CDR3 DNA: TGTGCCAGCAGCCCGGAGAGGGGCCACGAGCAGTACTTC
CDR3 protein: CASSPERGHEQYF

V gene: TRBV19
D gene: .
clone size: .
J gene: TRBJ2-7
CDR3 DNA: TGTGCCAGTAGTATTCAGGAGTCCTACGAGCAGTACTTC
CDR3 protein: CASSIQESYEQYF

V gene: TRBV7-6
D gene: .
clone size: .
J gene: TRBJ2-7
CDR3 DNA: TGTGCCAGCAGCTCTCAGGGGTACGACGAGCAGTACTTC
CDR3 protein: CASSSQGYDEQYF

V gene: TRBV10-3
D gene: .
clone size: once
J gene: TRBJ2-3
CDR3 DNA: TGTGCCATCAGTGATGGACTACTGTATTTT
CDR3 protein: CAISDGLLYF

V gene: TRBV27
D gene: .
clone size: .
J gene: TRBJ2-1
CDR3 DNA: TGTGCCAGCAGTCCAGGGATCGGAAGGTTCTTC
CDR3 protein: CASSPGIGRFF

V gene: TRBV6-6
D gene: TRBD1
clone size: .
J gene: TRBJ1-1
CDR3 DNA: TGTGCCAGCAGTTTTCGGACAGGGGGCACGAACACTGAAGCTTTCTTT
CDR3 protein: CASSFRTGGTNTEAFF

V gene: TRBV20-1
D gene: .
clone size: .
J gene: TRBJ1-5
CDR3 DNA: TGCAGTGCTAGAGACGACAGAGGACAGCCCCAGCATTTT
CDR3 protein: CSARDDRGQPQHF

V gene: TRBV7-3
D gene: TRBD2
clone size: .
J gene: TRBJ2-1
CDR3 DNA: TGTGCCAGCAGCTTAAGTGAGGGGGGACTAGCGGGAAGCAATGAGCAGTTCTTC
CDR3 protein: CASSLSEGGLAGSNEQFF

V gene: TRBV7-9
D gene: .
clone size: few
J gene: TRBJ2-1
CDR3 DNA: TGTGCCAGCAGCTTAGGGGTAAGCTCCTACAATGAGCAGTTCTTC
CDR3 protein: CASSLGVSSYNEQFF

V gene: TRBV5-1
D gene: .
clone size: .
J gene: TRBJ1-5
CDR3 DNA: TGCGCCAGCAGTCCTGGGCCTGGGAGCAATCAGCCCCAGCATTTT
CDR3 protein: CASSPGPGSNQPQHF

V gene: TRBV7-9
D gene: .
clone size: .
J gene: TRBJ2-3
CDR3 DNA: TGTGCCAGCAGCTTTTTGGGCAGGTCAACAGATACGCAGTATTTT
CDR3 protein: CASSFLGRSTDTQYF

V gene: TRBV15
D gene: .
clone size: .
J gene: TRBJ2-3
CDR3 DNA: TGTGCCACCAGCAAATTTTCGGGGGCCCCCTACACAGATACGCAGTATTTT
CDR3 protein: CATSKFSGAPYTDTQYF

V gene: TRBV7-2
D gene: TRBD2
clone size: .
J gene: TRBJ2-2
CDR3 DNA: TGTGCCAGCAGCTTAGATAGGACTAGCGGGAGGACCGGGGAGCTGTTTTTT
CDR3 protein: CASSLDRTSGRTGELFF

V gene: TRBV20-1
D gene: .
clone size: .
J gene: TRBJ1-3
CDR3 DNA: TGCAGTGCTAGAGAAGGAAACACCATATATTTT
CDR3 protein: CSAREGNTIYF

V gene: TRBV20-1
D gene: .
clone size: .
J gene: TRBJ2-2
CDR3 DNA: TGCAGTGCTAGGAGGCCTCACACCGGGGAGCTGTTTTTT
CDR3 protein: CSARRPHTGELFF

V gene: TRBV28
D gene: .
clone size: .
J gene: TRBJ1-4
CDR3 DNA: TGTGCCAGCAGTCCCCGACAGAGGACTAATGAAAAACTGTTTTTT
CDR3 protein: CASSPRQRTNEKLFF

V gene: TRBV9
D gene: .
clone size: .
J gene: TRBJ2-1
CDR3 DNA: TGTGCCAGCAGCGTCGAGGATCGGAGCTCCTACAATGAGCAGTTCTTC
CDR3 protein: CASSVEDRSSYNEQFF